This T cell receptor (beta chain) is drawn from a study of T-cell memory formation after mild COVID-19. TCRdb analysed the 5' RACE reads with MiXCR anew, one entry per CDR3 protein. This sample has about 340,000 distinct CDR3 sequences, with 10% to 15% found just once. CDR3 length: 15 residues. Trimming took 1 base from V and 0 from J, leaving 9 bases between them. The germline gives CDR1 LGHNA, CDR2 YNFKEQ. The chain employs TRBV4-2 and TRBJ1-1; D call uncertain. The sample consisted of PBMCs or a T cell subset sorted from them (not recorded which). This receptor was taken from a young man who had mild COVID-19 (a few samples of this study predate the infection). Cell type and time point are not known. In DNA form, the CDR3 reads TGTGCCAGCAGCCAAGGTGTAGGGATGAACACTGAAGCTTTCTTT. It translates to CASSQGVGMNTEAFF.